A single sample gave rise to the 26 T cell receptor beta chains below, sequenced in a study of T cell repertoires in cytomegalovirus infection. TCRdb re-analysed the reads in MiXCR, keeping a single row per CDR3 protein. In the table there are about 260,000 distinct CDR3 sequences, roughly 9% of which are singletons. The source material was PBMCs. These receptors were obtained from a human donor in good health (CMV status not recorded). Some clones in this sample may be carry-over from other donors' samples.

This clonotype has more than one count but fewer than ten. The V and J genes are TRBV20-1 and TRBJ2-7, with D possibly matching TRBD1 (5 bases). The length of the CDR3 is 15 residues. Trimming left V 6 bases short and J 6 bases short, with 24 bases between. Germline V CDR1 and CDR2: DFQATT, SNEGSKA (reference sequence). The DNA for the CDR3 is TGCAGTGCCAGGGCACGGAGTGGCACCGGGCGCGAGCAGTACTTC. It specifies CSARARSGTGREQYF.

This clonotype was counted ten times or more. The V and J genes are TRBV12-3 or TRBV12-4 and TRBJ2-2; 9 positions match TRBD1. With V trimmed by 2 bases and J by 5 bases, 3 bases remained unmatched. The CDR3 contains 15 residues. In nucleotides, the CDR3 is TGTGCCAGCAGTTTAAAGGGACAGGGAACCGGGGAGCTGTTTTTT. Its translation: CASSLKGQGTGELFF.

Many counts were recorded for this clonotype. The chain couples TRBV7-9 to TRBJ2-3; 9 bases are a match to TRBD1. Per the germline V gene, CDR1 is SEHNR and CDR2 is FQNEAQ (reference sequence). This CDR3 region has 17 residues. With V trimmed by 5 bases and J by 3 bases, 12 bases remained unmatched. The CDR3 protein is CASSPGGGQGGTDTQYF. In DNA, the CDR3 is TGTGCCAGCAGCCCAGGCGGGGGACAGGGAGGGACAGATACGCAGTATTTT.

There are many counts of this clonotype. The chain is built from TRBV7-2 and TRBJ1-1, with D unresolved. V was cut by 2 bases and J by 4 bases, with 11 bases left in between. Per the germline V gene, CDR1 is SGHTA and CDR2 is FQGNSA. There are 14 residues in the CDR3. The CDR3 here is CASSLRVMGTEAFF. For the CDR3, the DNA is TGTGCCAGCAGCTTACGGGTCATGGGCACTGAAGCTTTCTTT.

This chain joins TRBV7-9 and TRBJ2-5; a weak D match, TRBD2 (5 bases). The germline V and J ends were trimmed by 1 base and 8 bases, with 17 bases remaining between them. The V gene's germline CDR1 is SEHNR and CDR2 FQNEAQ (reference sequence). The CDR3 consists of 15 residues. As DNA, the CDR3 is TGTGCCAGCAGCTTAGATAGCGCCCTCGCCGGAACCCAGTACTTC. Translation gives CASSLDSALAGTQYF.

This clonotype was seen many times. This chain joins TRBV19 and TRBJ1-2; 9 nucleotides align to TRBD1. The CDR3 consists of 16 residues. CDR1 is LNHDA, CDR2 SQIVND, per germline (reference sequence). V was clipped by 4 bases and J by 4 bases; unmatched bases: 10. CDR3 sequence reads: CASSTGQGGLLYGYTF. The CDR3 coding sequence is TGTGCCAGTAGTACGGGACAGGGTGGACTCCTCTATGGCTACACCTTC.

This clonotype was seen repeatedly, ten times or more. J is TRBJ1-1 and V is TRBV20-1; tentatively, D is TRBD1 (5 bases). This CDR3 has 15 amino acids. Between the trimmed V and J ends, which lost 4 bases and 3 bases, there was a span of 18 bases. Germline-derived CDR1 and CDR2 are DFQATT and SNEGSKA (reference sequence). CDR3 nucleotides: TGCAGTGCTAAGGTTGGGGCGAACGACGACACTGAAGCTTTCTTT. Its translation: CSAKVGANDDTEAFF.

The chain recombines TRBV7-2 with TRBJ2-6; D might be TRBD1 or TRBD2, each matching 6 bases. This CDR3 has 15 residues. CDR1 SGHTA and CDR2 FQGNSA come from the germline V gene. Trimming shortened V by 5 bases and J by 4 bases, and 12 bases separated the two germline ends. The CDR3 DNA sequence: TGTGCCAGCAGCGGAGGGGGTTGGGGGGCCAACGTCCTGACTTTC. Translation: CASSGGGWGANVLTF.

The rearrangement links TRBV20-1 to TRBJ2-1; 11 bases align to TRBD2. J lost 6 bases, V lost 0 bases, and 7 bases had no gene match. CDR3 length: 16 residues. Germline V gene lookup returns CDR1 DFQATT and CDR2 SNEGSKA (reference sequence). CDR3 sequence reads: CSARDGLAGGLNEQFF. DNA of the CDR3: TGCAGTGCTAGAGATGGGCTAGCGGGGGGTCTCAATGAGCAGTTCTTC.

This clonotype appeared a few times. This sequence joins TRBV7-2 and TRBJ1-2, with a possible D match to TRBD1 (6 bases). This CDR3 is built from 16 residues. V was shortened by 1 base and J by 6 bases, with 18 bases between the two germline ends. Germline V gene sequence: CDR1 SGHTA, CDR2 FQGNSA. The CDR3 nucleotides read TGTGCCAGCAGCTTAGGGGTATGGGGGGGGGCAAATGGCTACACCTTC. Protein product: CASSLGVWGGANGYTF.

At least ten counts were recorded for this clonotype. The chain carries TRBV7-2 and TRBJ1-2; D gene ambiguous. Trimming removed 1 base at V and 3 bases at J, with 12 bases between. The CDR3 length is 15 residues. CDR1 is SGHTA, CDR2 FQGNSA, per germline. In nucleotides, the CDR3 is TGTGCCAGCAGCTTAGGAATGGGGTCCCACTATGGCTACACCTTC. Translated, it gives CASSLGMGSHYGYTF.

This clonotype has ten or more counts. The chain has TRBV7-2 and TRBJ2-3, with D possibly matching TRBD1 (5 bases). V was cut by 4 bases and J by 1 base, with 12 bases left in between. This CDR3 contains 15 residues. Germline CDR1 SGHTA, CDR2 FQGNSA. Here the CDR3 DNA reads TGTGCCAGCAGCTCAGCTGGCAGGGGCACAGATACGCAGTATTTT. It specifies CASSSAGRGTDTQYF.

Ten or more counts support this clonotype. The chain combines TRBV11-3 with TRBJ1-1, with a possible D match to TRBD1 (5 bases). With 1 base removed from V and 0 bases from J, the gap between germline ends came to 9 bases. Germline loops: CDR1 SGHNT, CDR2 YENEEA. This CDR3 spans 15 amino acids. The CDR3 region is CASSLGQTMNTEAFF. DNA for the CDR3: TGTGCCAGCAGCTTAGGACAGACAATGAACACTGAAGCTTTCTTT.

This clonotype has at least ten counts. The chain couples TRBV28 to TRBJ2-1; 15 nucleotides match TRBD2. Germline V gives CDR1 MDHEN, CDR2 SYDVKM. CDR3 size: 16 residues. V trimming: 5 bases; J trimming: 6 bases; junction bases outside the gene matches: 5. The DNA for the CDR3 is TGTGCCAGCAGTCGTCGGACTAGCGGGGGGGCCAATGAGCAGTTCTTC. It is translated as CASSRRTSGGANEQFF.

This clonotype was recorded many times. The gene calls are TRBV7-2 and TRBJ2-2; tentative D call: TRBD2 (6 bases). Germline V gene lookup returns CDR1 SGHTA and CDR2 FQGNSA. The CDR3 runs to 16 residues. Trimming took off 4 bases at V and 2 bases at J, with 14 bases between the two ends. The CDR3 sequence: CASSSQGGTNTGELFF. CDR3 coding DNA: TGTGCCAGCAGCTCTCAGGGCGGGACTAACACCGGGGAGCTGTTTTTT.

This rearrangement joins TRBV29-1 to TRBJ2-2; D is perhaps TRBD1 or TRBD2 (5 bases each). In germline, CDR1 is SQVTM, CDR2 ANQGSEA. The V and J ends lost 7 bases and 1 base respectively, with 25 bases between them. This CDR3 is 18 amino acids long. The CDR3 spells CSAIRGSGALLNTGELFF. CDR3 DNA: TGCAGCGCAATACGAGGCTCCGGGGCCCTCTTGAACACCGGGGAGCTGTTTTTT.

This clonotype was recorded at least ten times. The rearrangement uses TRBV11-2 and TRBJ2-4; no clear D gene. The germline gives CDR1 SGHAT, CDR2 FQNNGV. The CDR3 loop spans 16 amino acids. Trimming left V 3 bases short and J 0 bases short, with 12 bases between. Written as DNA, the CDR3 is TGTGCCAGCAGCTTTTCCACAGACCTAGCCAAAAACATTCAGTACTTC. Encoded protein: CASSFSTDLAKNIQYF.

There are many counts of this clonotype. The J gene is TRBJ1-6, the V gene TRBV7-2; D gene ambiguous. The CDR3 consists of 17 residues. The germline V gene has CDR1 SGHTA and CDR2 FQGNSA. Trimming stripped 5 bases from V and 9 bases from J, with 23 bases between. The CDR3 region is CASSPPPQEQKLSPLHF. CDR3 DNA: TGTGCCAGCAGCCCTCCCCCGCAGGAACAGAAGCTTTCACCCCTCCACTTT.

This clonotype was counted at least ten times. Here the CDR3 reads CASSLAGTGVNGYTF. The CDR3 DNA sequence: TGTGCCAGCAGCTTAGCCGGGACAGGGGTAAATGGCTACACCTTC. This rearrangement joins TRBV7-2 to TRBJ1-2; 10 nucleotides line up with TRBD1. Germline V gene sequence: CDR1 SGHTA, CDR2 FQGNSA. The CDR3 consists of 15 residues. J was trimmed by 6 bases and V by 0 bases; bases with no gene match: 4.

Ten or more counts support this clonotype. The rearrangement links TRBV12-3 or TRBV12-4 to TRBJ1-1; the D gene is possibly TRBD1 (6 bases). Trimming cost V 3 bases and J 0 bases, with 11 bases left between them. This CDR3 comprises 15 residues. Written as DNA, the CDR3 is TGTGCCAGCAGTTTGACAGGCGGTGTGAACACTGAAGCTTTCTTT. Amino acids: CASSLTGGVNTEAFF.

This clonotype was seen a few times. V is TRBV7-2 and J is TRBJ1-1; D unresolved. Trimming pared 3 bases from V and 3 bases from J, leaving 2 bases between. In germline, CDR1 is SGHTA, CDR2 FQGNSA. The CDR3 loop spans 11 amino acids. The CDR3 coding sequence is TGTACCAGCAGCTTGCACACTGAAGCTTTCTTT. This translates into CTSSLHTEAFF.

This clonotype was seen at least ten times. The CDR3 reads CASGLGQGRPDTQYF. The CDR3 DNA is TGTGCTAGTGGTCTTGGACAGGGGAGGCCAGATACGCAGTATTTT. V gene TRBV12-5 combines with J gene TRBJ2-3; 9 bases align to TRBD1. Germline V lookup: CDR1 LGHNT, CDR2 FRNRAP. Trimming took 5 bases from V and 4 from J; bases not matched to a gene: 7. The CDR3 loop spans 15 amino acids. Looking up the rest from reference TRBV12-5 and TRBJ2-3 gives the full variable domain: DARVTQTPRHKVTEMGQEVTMRCQPILGHNTVFWYRQTMMQGLELLAYFRNRAPLDDSGMPKDRFSAEMPDATLATLKIQPSEPRDSAVYFCASGLGQGRPDTQYFGPGTRLTVL.

This clonotype was picked up many times. CDR3 in amino acids: CASSLAVRGASYNEQFF. The CDR3 DNA sequence: TGTGCCAGCAGCTTAGCGGTTAGGGGAGCCTCTTACAATGAGCAGTTCTTC. The rearrangement joins TRBV7-2 to TRBJ2-1; D is perhaps TRBD1 or TRBD2 (5 bases each). V was shortened by 0 bases and J by 4 bases, with 16 bases between the two germline ends. The CDR3 has 17 amino acids. Germline V gene data show CDR1 as SGHTA and CDR2 as FQGNSA.

At least ten counts were recorded for this clonotype. The chain combines TRBV5-1 with TRBJ1-1; tentative D call: TRBD1 (6 bases). The germline V and J ends were trimmed by 8 bases and 0 bases, with 8 bases remaining between them. Germline V gives CDR1 SGHRS, CDR2 YFSETQ. This CDR3 comprises 12 residues. The CDR3 loop reads CASQGMNTEAFF. CDR3 nucleotides: TGCGCCAGTCAGGGGATGAACACTGAAGCTTTCTTT. Complete variable domain (other parts from reference TRBV5-1 and TRBJ1-1): KAGVTQTPRYLIKTRGQQVTLSCSPISGHRSVSWYQQTPGQGLQFLFEYFSETQRNKGNFPGRFSGRQFSNSRSEMNVSTLELGDSALYLCASQGMNTEAFFGQGTRLTVV.

This clonotype was detected ten times or more. The chain has TRBV7-2 and TRBJ1-1; D remains unclear. The length of the CDR3 is 12 residues. CDR1 is SGHTA and CDR2 is FQGNSA in the germline V gene. The ends were cut back, 5 bases at V and 4 bases at J, with 8 bases in the middle. The CDR3 protein is CASSPGITEAFF. CDR3 in DNA: TGTGCCAGCAGCCCGGGAATCACTGAAGCTTTCTTT. Full variable domain (rest looked up from reference TRBV7-2 and TRBJ1-1): GAGVSQSPSNKVTEKGKDVELRCDPISGHTALYWYRQSLGQGLEFLIYFQGNSAPDKSGLPSDRFSAERTGGSVSTLTIQRTQQEDSAVYLCASSPGITEAFFGQGTRLTVV.

This clonotype came up a few times. The gene calls are TRBV5-1 and TRBJ2-7; TRBD2 matches 16 bases. The CDR3 is 15 amino acids. V dropped 3 bases and J dropped 13; count of bases not matched to a gene: 10. Germline V gene lookup returns CDR1 SGHRS and CDR2 YFSETQ. The CDR3 loop is CASSSDPGLAGGPYF. DNA of the CDR3: TGCGCCAGCAGCTCAGATCCGGGACTAGCGGGAGGGCCATACTTC.